The clone carrying this T cell receptor (beta chain) was recorded once. This specimen comes from a study of blood T cell repertoires in COVID-19. Study at large: Samples taken during acute and convalescent COVID-19 were collected in the United States, Italy and Spain. Sample material is recorded as cDNA or gDNA derived from T cells, B-cell-depleted T cells, or PBMCs.

The V end was cut by 0 bases, the J end by 5 bases, with 16 bases between. Germline CDR1 LGHDT, CDR2 YNNKEL (reference sequence). This CDR3 spans 16 amino acids. The assay was immunoSEQ multiplex PCR, and TCRdb's table has in-frame clones only and misses some. Among around 180,000 clones, roughly 80% were seen once, and the ten largest hold 12%. Participant-reported clinical history was the basis for cohort assignment. Two negative PCRs, clearance, or symptom resolution had been documented for recovered Cohort 3 donors. The chain couples TRBV3-1 (or the pseudogene TRBV3-2) to TRBJ1-1; D perhaps matches TRBD1 (5 bases). Input material: PBMCs or T cells enriched from blood (not recorded which). The clonotype originates from a man in his fifties who had recovered from COVID-19. CDR3 DNA: TGTGCCAGCAGCCAAGAGGATATGAAGGGGTGGACTGAAGCTTTCTTT. As protein: CASSQEDMKGWTEAFF.